These 24 T cell receptor beta chains originate from one sample sequenced in a study of shared clonotypes between healthy human individuals. Only in-frame clones appear in the TCRdb table, and some are missing; sequencing was by immunoSEQ multiplex PCR. Of roughly 1,000,000 clones detected, more than 75% appear once; the ten largest clones hold 0.55% to 0.7%. Source material: memory CD4+ T cells from PBMCs. Subset of the sample: CD45RA-negative fraction. These TCRs come from a man aged 18 to 30 in good health. Some clones in this sample may be carry-over from other donors' samples.

A word on this clone: The junction shows a germline mismatch at one end, possibly a read error. The chain is built from TRBV9 and TRBJ2-7; possibly TRBD1 for D (6 bases). CDR3 length: 17 residues. Germline values: CDR1 SGDLS, CDR2 YYNGEE. CDR3 protein: CASSVSTVGRGSHEQYF. CDR3 nucleotides: TGTGCCAGCAGCGTATCGACAGTAGGCAGGGGCTCCCACGAGCAGTACTTC.

The chain joins TRBV10-2 to TRBJ2-1, with TRBD2 matching over 11 bases. The CDR3 is 15 residues long. Unmatched junction bases numbered 2, after V lost 3 bases and J lost 4 bases. Germline V gene data show CDR1 as WSHSY and CDR2 as SAAADI. DNA of the CDR3: TGCGCCAGCAGTGACGGGACTAGCGGATACAATGAGCAGTTCTTC. This codes for CASSDGTSGYNEQFF.

The chain is built from TRBV27 and TRBJ2-7, with TRBD2 identical over 7 bases. J gave up 0 bases and V 3 bases, and 8 bases lay outside the gene matches. This CDR3 region has 16 residues. Germline V lookup: CDR1 MNHEY, CDR2 SMNVEV (reference sequence). CDR3 region: CASSFDRRESSYEQYF. CDR3 DNA sequence: TGTGCCAGCAGTTTCGACCGGCGGGAGTCCTCCTACGAGCAGTACTTC.

This rearrangement joins TRBV27 to TRBJ2-1; 10 bases map to TRBD2. Germline V gene lookup returns CDR1 MNHEY and CDR2 SMNVEV (reference sequence). After removal of 6 bases from V and 12 bases from J, the junction contained 11 bases not matched to a gene. The CDR3 covers 14 residues. CDR3 DNA sequence: TGTGCCAGCAGCGTTATCGGTCTAGCGGGAGTGCAGTTCTTC. It encodes CASSVIGLAGVQFF.

The chain uses TRBV5-1 and TRBJ2-1; TRBD2 agrees at 11 bases. Germline loops: CDR1 SGHRS, CDR2 YFSETQ. The length of the CDR3 is 15 residues. V gave up 3 bases and J gave up 8 bases; unmatched junction bases: 7. This chain's CDR3 is CASSSLAGVKDEQFF. DNA of the CDR3: TGCGCCAGCAGCTCACTAGCGGGAGTGAAGGATGAGCAGTTCTTC.

A few counts support this clone. The chain employs TRBV5-6 and TRBJ1-1, with 7 bases matching TRBD1. J gave up 6 bases and V 1 base, and 12 bases lay outside the gene matches. The CDR3 length is 16 residues. Germline V gene sequence: CDR1 SGHDT, CDR2 YYEEEE. CDR3 loop: CASSLRQGHSRAEAFF. The CDR3 nucleotides are TGTGCCAGCAGCTTGCGACAGGGTCATTCTAGGGCTGAAGCTTTCTTT.

The chain combines TRBV28 with TRBJ2-1; 8 bases map to TRBD2. CDR1 is MDHEN, CDR2 SYDVKM, per germline. V was pared by 4 bases and J by 7 bases, with 15 bases of the junction left unmatched. The CDR3 contains 17 residues. The CDR3 DNA reads TGTGCCAGCAGTTCACGACCCAGCGGGAGATTTAGGAATGAGCAGTTCTTC. Its protein product is CASSSRPSGRFRNEQFF.

This clone was observed at least ten times. The V call is TRBV7-9, the J call TRBJ1-1; 9 positions agree with TRBD1. The length of the CDR3 is 15 residues. Germline V lookup: CDR1 SEHNR, CDR2 FQNEAQ (reference sequence). J lost 8 bases, V lost 5 bases, and 12 bases had no gene match. CDR3 in amino acids: CASSPKGQGWEEAFF. CDR3 coding DNA: TGTGCCAGCAGCCCGAAGGGACAGGGCTGGGAGGAAGCTTTCTTT.

The chain has TRBV28 and TRBJ1-4; D remains unclear. V was shortened by 6 bases and J by 8 bases, with 19 bases between the two germline ends. Germline lookup yields CDR1 MDHEN and CDR2 SYDVKM. The CDR3 sequence is 15 residues long. This CDR3 reads CASRGSGGSWEKLFF. The DNA of the CDR3 is TGTGCCAGCAGAGGGAGTGGAGGAAGTTGGGAAAAACTGTTTTTT.

This chain uses TRBV7-9 with TRBJ2-3; 7 bases are a match to TRBD2. The CDR3 covers 14 residues. Germline CDR1 reads SEHNR; CDR2 reads FQNEAQ (reference sequence). Germline trimming cut 0 bases from V and 5 bases from J; bases unmatched to any gene: 2. CDR3 DNA: TGTGCCAGCAGCTTAGCAGGGAGGGTAGATACGCAGTATTTT. As protein: CASSLAGRVDTQYF.

The V call is TRBV5-4, the J call TRBJ1-3, with D tentatively TRBD1 (5 bases). This CDR3 spans 14 amino acids. V lost 5 bases and J lost 8, with 17 bases in between. Germline V gives CDR1 SGHNT, CDR2 YYREEE (reference sequence). CDR3 coding DNA: TGTGCCAGCAGTACCCGGGACGGAGGGGACACCATATATTTT. This codes for CASSTRDGGDTIYF.

Only one count was recorded for this clone. The chain couples TRBV11-1 to TRBJ2-3; D is unresolved. The CDR3 has 14 residues. Per germline, CDR1 SGHAT and CDR2 FQDESV (reference sequence). The V end lost 2 bases, the J end lost 4 bases, and 10 bases lay between the germline ends. The CDR3 here is CASSLSRSADTQYF. CDR3 DNA sequence: TGTGCCAGCAGCTTATCCAGAAGCGCAGATACGCAGTATTTT.

This clone has just one count. The chain carries TRBV28 and TRBJ1-3; weak D call: TRBD1 (5 bases). The CDR3 sequence is 14 residues long. V was pared by 8 bases and J by 5 bases, with 16 bases between. Germline values: CDR1 MDHEN, CDR2 SYDVKM. CDR3 sequence (DNA): TGTGCCAGCCGGGACGGAGAGAATAGAAACACCATATATTTT. It is translated as CASRDGENRNTIYF.

This clone has only a few counts. The chain couples TRBV27 to TRBJ2-4; D ambiguous. The germline CDR1 and CDR2 sequences are MNHEY and SMNVEV (reference sequence). Trimming shortened V by 3 bases and J by 0 bases, and 12 bases separated the two germline ends. The CDR3 totals 16 residues. The CDR3 DNA follows: TGTGCCAGCAGTTTTCAGGCAGCTCTAGCCAAAAACATTCAGTACTTC. It yields the protein CASSFQAALAKNIQYF.

The gene calls are TRBV4-2 and TRBJ2-5; 8 nucleotides match TRBD2. The CDR3 runs to 19 residues. Germline CDR1 and CDR2: LGHNA and YNFKEQ. The trim removed 0 bases at V and 2 bases at J, leaving 14 bases unmatched. This CDR3 reads CASSQDGFAGLGLQETQYF. CDR3 sequence (DNA): TGTGCCAGCAGCCAAGATGGATTCGCGGGACTAGGGCTTCAAGAGACCCAGTACTTC.

In this sample, this clone turned up a few times. The chain employs TRBV9 and TRBJ1-1; D is ambiguous. Germline-derived CDR1 and CDR2 are SGDLS and YYNGEE. The germline V and J ends were trimmed by 4 bases and 5 bases, with 12 bases remaining between them. The CDR3 contains 13 residues. The chain's CDR3 is CASSPKTVTEAFF. For the CDR3, the DNA is TGTGCCAGCAGCCCCAAAACGGTGACTGAAGCTTTCTTT.

This rearrangement joins TRBV18 to TRBJ1-1; D gene ambiguous. V dropped 6 bases and J dropped 4 bases, with 15 bases sitting between them. The CDR3 consists of 14 residues. Germline V lookup: CDR1 KGHSH, CDR2 LQKENI. The CDR3 loop is CASSPSSGATEAFF. The CDR3, as DNA: TGTGCCAGCTCGCCTTCCAGTGGTGCCACTGAAGCTTTCTTT.

On this clone itself: The sample holds other DNA sequences that translate to the same CDR3. In DNA form, the CDR3 reads TGTGCCAGCAGCTTAGAAAGAGAGACCCAGTACTTC. Encoded protein: CASSLERETQYF. This rearrangement joins TRBV7-6 to TRBJ2-5; D gene ambiguous. Trimming stripped 1 base from V and 4 bases from J, with 4 bases between. The CDR3 runs 12 residues. CDR1 is SGHVS and CDR2 is FNYEAQ in the germline V gene.

The chain recombines TRBV5-1 with TRBJ1-4; D is ambiguous. The CDR3 extends over 14 amino acids. With 2 bases removed from V and 4 bases from J, the gap between germline ends came to 9 bases. Germline V gene lookup returns CDR1 SGHRS and CDR2 YFSETQ. CDR3 sequence reads: CASSLGRFNEKLFF. In DNA form, the CDR3 reads TGCGCCAGCAGCTTAGGACGGTTTAATGAAAAACTGTTTTTT.

The chain recombines TRBV5-8 with TRBJ1-5; 7 positions agree with TRBD1. Germline loops: CDR1 SGHTS, CDR2 YDEGEE. The V and J ends lost 1 base and 6 bases, in that order; junction bases with no gene match: 10. The CDR3 length is 16 residues. The CDR3 sequence is CASSLSAAGGGQPQHF. CDR3 nucleotide sequence: TGTGCCAGCAGCTTGTCCGCCGCAGGGGGGGGTCAGCCCCAGCATTTT.

The chain recombines TRBV28 with TRBJ2-2, with D unresolved. The CDR3 is made up of 15 amino acids. The V gene lost 5 bases and the J gene lost 3 bases, with 13 bases spanning the gap. CDR1 and CDR2 (germline): MDHEN, SYDVKM. The CDR3 here is CASSKDVTDTGELFF. DNA of the CDR3: TGTGCCAGCAGTAAGGACGTAACAGACACCGGGGAGCTGTTTTTT.

The V and J genes are TRBV27 and TRBJ2-7, with D possibly TRBD1 on 6 matching bases. The V end was cut by 6 bases, the J end by 3 bases, with 18 bases between. CDR1 and CDR2 (germline): MNHEY, SMNVEV (reference sequence). CDR3 length: 15 residues. CDR3 DNA sequence: TGTGCCAGCAGCTCTTTTTTACAGGGCATCTACGAGCAGTACTTC. This encodes CASSSFLQGIYEQYF.

The rearrangement links TRBV7-2 to TRBJ1-1; D uncertain. V lost 1 base and J lost 0, with 9 bases in between. The length of the CDR3 is 15 residues. The germline CDR1 and CDR2 sequences are SGHTA and FQGNSA. The CDR3 sequence: CASSLGLGMNTEAFF. For the CDR3, the DNA is TGTGCCAGCAGCTTAGGACTAGGAATGAACACTGAAGCTTTCTTT.

As concerns this clone: An end of the junction differs from the germline gene, which may be a read error. V gene TRBV5-1 combines with J gene TRBJ2-5; D is ambiguous. The CDR3 runs 14 residues. The V gene's germline CDR1 is SGHRS and CDR2 YFSETQ. CDR3 amino acids: CASSLRSGVEAQYF. CDR3 coding DNA: TGCGCCAGCAGCTTGCGTTCTGGGGTAGAGGCCCAGTACTTC.